One TCR beta chain is described in this entry. Its antigen remains unknown. This sample stems from a study of blood T cells in healthy people across ages. Across the whole study: Template-switching capture recovered about one barcoded beta molecule per two T cells.

The study, taken as a whole, reports: Unsorted PBMCs ruled out conclusive naive versus antigen-experienced comparison. TCR beta diversity per million T cells fell roughly linearly with age.

The use of a sample-barcoded 5' primer and a J-beta primer mix characterized a second PCR of about 7 to 12 cycles. Every single cDNA molecule received a tag from a template-switch adaptor with 12 random nucleotides. TCRdb reanalysed the 5' RACE reads using MiXCR and keeps one entry per CDR3 protein. The sample contains about 1.8 million distinct CDR3 sequences, around 48% of which appear only once. V lost 5 bases to trimming and J lost 2 bases; unmatched junction nucleotides: 9. The CDR3 consists of 14 residues. Germline V gene sequence: CDR1 DFQATT, CDR2 SNEGSKA (reference sequence). The clonotype was recovered from a woman in her thirties or forties in good health. The chain recombines TRBV20-1 with TRBJ2-7; 7 bases align to TRBD1. Sequencing was performed on blood. CDR3 in amino acids: CSAPQGMTPYEQYF. CDR3 coding DNA: TGCAGTGCTCCACAGGGGATGACCCCCTACGAGCAGTACTTC.